The T cell receptor (beta chain) under discussion was sequenced for a study of human T cells and chemical hapten exposure listed by TCRdb under 2021. Background for the entire study: For sensitization, 2% DPC in acetone was applied to a roughly 2 cm by roughly 2 cm area of upper inner arm skin. Patients additionally received weekly therapeutic DPC doses to the scalp throughout the roughly 24-week study period. Patch testing was done on the upper back using Finn chambers containing 0.01% DPC, and results were scored after 6 days according to International Contact Dermatitis Research Group standards. The patient cohort, mostly female, included alopecia areata with under or over 50% scalp involvement, alopecia totalis and alopecia universalis. The libraries were sequenced as a pool, and the TCR yield per sample differed mostly because of small variations in library volumes within the pool. In alopecia patients, the study followed how the peripheral blood TCR repertoire changed in vivo over primary and secondary sensitization to diphenylcyclopropenone (DPC), a hapten. Blood was sampled from patients pre-sensitization (week 0) and at 2, 6 and about 24 weeks after DPC sensitization. For TCR sequencing, blood came from about 28 alopecia patients at anywhere from one to four time points (pre-sensitization, 2, 6 and 24 weeks). The investigation overall reported the following: A positive correlation was found between the number of PT1 expanded TCRs and patch test score, with significance reached at thresholds 8, 16 and 32 but not 4. Compared with pre-sensitization or healthy control sets, expanded TCRs formed significantly more large CDR3 similarity clusters, which is consistent with antigen-driven responses. After repeated subsampling, the strength of the expansion versus patch-test correlation and the threshold at which it became significant changed. DPC sensitization did not change how many TCRs were above 1 in 1000 frequency, and no evidence was found of alterations in global repertoire structure. Because all patients had alopecia, a presumed autoimmune disease, the immune response of the patients might differ from that of healthy individuals.

The junction carries 6 bases between V and J, which are trimmed by 3 bases and 7 bases respectively. The CDR3 contains 12 residues, cysteine and phenylalanine counted. The retained sequence is limited to the CDR3, 36 bases, with the frame set at the first base. Sequences SGHAT (CDR1) and FQNNGV (CDR2) are obtained from the germline V gene. Libraries came from RACE. The data were produced on a NextSeq 500. During library preparation, unique molecular identifiers were attached to individual cDNA molecules so that TCRs could be counted quantitatively and reproducibly. Both TCR alpha and TCR beta chains were sequenced from each blood RNA sample. The source study handled its data this way. Samples had a median of 95,638 TCRs, with a range from roughly 20,000 to 690,600. V, J and CDR3 annotation of the TCR reads was performed with the Decombinator software suite. For PS versus PT1 abundance plots, all samples were subsampled to the same number of TCRs (28,000). Expanded TCRs were defined as absent before sensitization and observed at least eight times at the 2-week time point. TCRdb reprocessing: public reads trimmed at Q25 with fastp, clones called with MiXCR, in-frame beta chains kept. When rows share a CDR3 protein, they turn into one entry using the most common DNA and genes. These V and J calls originate from TCRdb's pipeline instead of the authors' own analysis. The sample data list over 60,000 distinct CDR3 sequences, and over 9% of these were observed just once. The ten largest clones add up to approximately 7% of the sample.

This clonotype occurred many times. Its antigen target is currently unknown. No base-level quality is on record; no much larger clone is a single base apart. The time point label, read with the paper, signifies: patch test 2, 6 weeks after DPC sensitization. Read against the paper, the sample's treatment or condition label means: therapeutic diphenylcyclopropenone sensitization with weekly scalp DPC. Blood at each patch-test visit was drawn before the patch test was applied. Patients were eligible if aged 18 to 70, diagnosed with alopecia and judged suitable for DPC therapy, and pregnant patients were excluded. Unfractionated whole blood was collected in Tempus Blood RNA tubes, and total RNA was extracted from that blood.

The chain is assembled from TRBV11-2 and TRBJ1-4; no D gene call is confident. The sample here was whole blood, taken in connection with sensitization to the hapten diphenylcyclopropenone (DPC). The origin of this receptor is a woman in her forties or fifties with alopecia areata. Some clones in this sample may be carry-over from other donors' samples. The encoded CDR3 is CASSFGGEKLFF. The nucleotide sequence reads as follows: TGTGCCAGCAGCTTCGGAGGTGAAAAACTGTTTTTT.